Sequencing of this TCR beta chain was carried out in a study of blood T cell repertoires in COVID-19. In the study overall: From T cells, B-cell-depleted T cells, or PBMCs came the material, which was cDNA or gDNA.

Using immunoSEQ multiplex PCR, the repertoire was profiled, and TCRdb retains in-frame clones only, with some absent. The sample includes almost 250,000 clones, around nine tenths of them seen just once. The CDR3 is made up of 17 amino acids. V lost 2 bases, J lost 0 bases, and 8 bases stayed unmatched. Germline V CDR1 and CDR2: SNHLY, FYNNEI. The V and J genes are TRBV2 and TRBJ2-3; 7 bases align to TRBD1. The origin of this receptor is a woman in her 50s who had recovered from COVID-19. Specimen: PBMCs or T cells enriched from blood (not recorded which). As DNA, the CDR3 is TGTGCCAGCAGTGAACCCCACAGGGGACCTAGCACAGATACGCAGTATTTT. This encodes CASSEPHRGPSTDTQYF.